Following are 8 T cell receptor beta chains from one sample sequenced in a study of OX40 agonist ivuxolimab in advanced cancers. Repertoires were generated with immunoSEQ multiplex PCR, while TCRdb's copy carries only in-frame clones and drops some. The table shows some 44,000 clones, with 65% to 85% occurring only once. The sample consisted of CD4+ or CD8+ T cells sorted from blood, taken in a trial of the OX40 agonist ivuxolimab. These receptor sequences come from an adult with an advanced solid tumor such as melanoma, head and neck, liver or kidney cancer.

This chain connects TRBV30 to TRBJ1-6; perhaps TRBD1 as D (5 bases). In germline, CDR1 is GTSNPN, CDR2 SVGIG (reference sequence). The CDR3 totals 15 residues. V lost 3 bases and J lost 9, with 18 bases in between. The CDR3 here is CAWRGDPPGSSPLHF. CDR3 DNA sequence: TGTGCCTGGAGGGGGGATCCACCTGGAAGTTCACCCCTCCACTTT.

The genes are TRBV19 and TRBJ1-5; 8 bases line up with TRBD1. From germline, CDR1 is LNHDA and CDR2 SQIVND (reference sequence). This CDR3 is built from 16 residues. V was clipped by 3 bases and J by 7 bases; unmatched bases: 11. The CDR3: CASSIDSDRAGQPQHF. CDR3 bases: TGTGCCAGTAGTATTGATTCGGACAGGGCAGGGCAGCCCCAGCATTTT.

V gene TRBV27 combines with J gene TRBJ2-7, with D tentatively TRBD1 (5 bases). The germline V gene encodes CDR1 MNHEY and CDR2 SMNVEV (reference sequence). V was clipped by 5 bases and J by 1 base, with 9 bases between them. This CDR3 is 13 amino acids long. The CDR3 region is CASSPDRSYEQYF. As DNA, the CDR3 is TGTGCCAGCAGTCCCGACAGATCCTACGAGCAGTACTTC.

CDR3 loop: CASRGGTSGYNEQFF. In DNA, the CDR3 is TGTGCCAGCAGGGGGGGGACTAGCGGATACAATGAGCAGTTCTTC. The chain recombines TRBV6-6 with TRBJ2-1, with 11 bases identical to TRBD2. CDR1 and CDR2 from the germline V gene are MNHNY and SVGAGI (reference sequence). Losses at the gene ends were 6 bases for V and 4 bases for J; bases not matched to a gene: 5. The CDR3 has 15 amino acids.

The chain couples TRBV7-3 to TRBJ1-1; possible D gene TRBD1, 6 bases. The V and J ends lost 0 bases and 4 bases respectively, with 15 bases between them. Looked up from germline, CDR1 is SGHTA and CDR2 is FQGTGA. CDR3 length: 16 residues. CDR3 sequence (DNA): TGTGCCAGCAGCTTAACCGGGACAACCGGCGGCACTGAAGCTTTCTTT. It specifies CASSLTGTTGGTEAFF.

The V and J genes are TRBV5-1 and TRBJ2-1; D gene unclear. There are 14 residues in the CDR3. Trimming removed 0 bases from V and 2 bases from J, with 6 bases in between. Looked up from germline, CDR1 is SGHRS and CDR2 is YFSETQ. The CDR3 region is CASSLGQPYNEQFF. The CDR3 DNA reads TGCGCCAGCAGCTTGGGCCAACCCTACAATGAGCAGTTCTTC. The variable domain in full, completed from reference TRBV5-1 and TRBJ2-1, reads KAGVTQTPRYLIKTRGQQVTLSCSPISGHRSVSWYQQTPGQGLQFLFEYFSETQRNKGNFPGRFSGRQFSNSRSEMNVSTLELGDSALYLCASSLGQPYNEQFFGPGTRLTVL.

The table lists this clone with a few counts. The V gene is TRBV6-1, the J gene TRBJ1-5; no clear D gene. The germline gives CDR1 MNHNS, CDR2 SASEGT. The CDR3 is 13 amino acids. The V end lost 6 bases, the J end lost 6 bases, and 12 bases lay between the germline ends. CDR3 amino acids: CASSTTLSQPQHF. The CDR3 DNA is TGTGCCAGCAGCACTACCCTCAGTCAGCCCCAGCATTTT.

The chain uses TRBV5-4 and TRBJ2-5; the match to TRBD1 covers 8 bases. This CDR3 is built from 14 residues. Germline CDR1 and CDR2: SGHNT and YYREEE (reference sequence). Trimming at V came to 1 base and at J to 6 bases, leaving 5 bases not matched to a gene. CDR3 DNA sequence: TGTGCCAGCAGCTTGAGACAGGGGACGCAGACCCAGTACTTC. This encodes CASSLRQGTQTQYF.